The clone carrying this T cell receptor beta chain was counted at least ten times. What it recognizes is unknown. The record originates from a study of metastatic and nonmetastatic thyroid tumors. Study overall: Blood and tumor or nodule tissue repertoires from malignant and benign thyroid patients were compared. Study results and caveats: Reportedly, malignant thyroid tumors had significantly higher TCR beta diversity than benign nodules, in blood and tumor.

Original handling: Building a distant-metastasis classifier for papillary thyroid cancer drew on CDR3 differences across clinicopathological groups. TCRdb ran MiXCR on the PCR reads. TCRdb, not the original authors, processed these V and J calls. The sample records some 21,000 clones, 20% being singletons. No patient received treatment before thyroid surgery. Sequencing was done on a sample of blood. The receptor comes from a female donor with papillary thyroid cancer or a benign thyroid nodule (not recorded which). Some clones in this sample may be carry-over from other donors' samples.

DNA of the CDR3: TGCGCCAGCAGCTTGGATACAGGGTATAGCACAGATACGCAGTATTTT. Its protein product is CASSLDTGYSTDTQYF. The chain has TRBV5-1 and TRBJ2-3; the D gene is possibly TRBD1 (6 bases). CDR1 SGHRS and CDR2 YFSETQ come from the germline V gene. The CDR3 covers 16 residues. Trimming removed 0 bases at V and 0 bases at J, with 11 bases between.